This T cell receptor beta chain was observed in a study of CD8 T cells in ankylosing spondylitis. MiXCR, applied by TCRdb to the 5' RACE reads, yields one record per CDR3 protein. The sample has about 190,000 distinct CDR3 sequences, roughly 13% seen once. Study results and caveats: Peripheral blood samples showed relatively rare disease-linked clones, and these clones were CD8+. Enrichment of disease-linked clones was reportedly significant in matched ankylosing spondylitis synovial fluid.

V lost 3 bases and J lost 7; bases outside the gene matches: 7. From germline, CDR1 is SGHTA and CDR2 FQGTGA. This CDR3 is built from 15 residues. This clonotype has only a few counts. Its antigen is not identified. The sequence was collected from a female donor with ankylosing spondylitis or in good health (not recorded which). The chain links TRBV7-3 to TRBJ2-2, with 8 bases aligning to TRBD1. What was sequenced was blood, either unsorted or a sorted T cell fraction (not recorded which). The CDR3 DNA follows: TGTGCCAGCAGCTTTACAGGGACAGGCAACGGGGAGCTGTTTTTT. Translating gives CASSFTGTGNGELFF.